Listed here is a single T cell receptor (beta chain). The antigen is not known. The sample originates from a study of cytotoxic CD8 clonotypes in ibrutinib-treated CLL. The germline CDR1 and CDR2 sequences are SGHDT and YYEEEE. This CDR3 has 12 residues. V dropped 4 bases and J dropped 0 bases, with 5 bases sitting between them. The assay was immunoSEQ multiplex PCR, and TCRdb's table has in-frame clones only and misses some. This table has 300,000 or so clones, approximately 67% appearing once. Study-level points and caveats: With treatment, public clonotypes, which were uncommon, either contracted or remained stable.

This clonotype was obtained from a human donor with chronic lymphocytic leukemia. The rearrangement links TRBV5-6 to TRBJ2-7; tentative D call: TRBD1 (5 bases). The source material was PBMCs, sampled after 36 months of ibrutinib treatment. The CDR3, as DNA: TGTGCCAGCAGCCAGGGCTCCTACGAGCAGTACTTC. Translating gives CASSQGSYEQYF.